One T cell receptor beta chain is described in this entry. The data stem from a study of blood T cell repertoires in COVID-19. Germline lookup yields CDR1 LGHDT and CDR2 YNNKEL (reference sequence). The CDR3 consists of 14 residues. V dropped 0 bases and J dropped 0 bases, with 5 bases sitting between them. Assay: immunoSEQ multiplex PCR; the TCRdb copy retains only in-frame clones and omits some. This table has under 250,000 clones, approximately 90% appearing once. The sequence was obtained from a man aged 60 to 69 with COVID-19, enrolled during active disease. V is TRBV3-1 (or the pseudogene TRBV3-2) and J is TRBJ1-1; D gene unclear. The source material was peripheral blood. The CDR3 DNA sequence: TGTGCCAGCAGCCAAGATGGCTTGAACACTGAAGCTTTCTTT. Its protein is CASSQDGLNTEAFF.